What follows is one TCR beta chain and its context. The same CDR3 also results from other DNA sequences found in this sample. Trimming shortened V by 7 bases and J by 3 bases, and 10 bases separated the two germline ends. Germline V gene data show CDR1 as SNHLY and CDR2 as FYNNEI. The CDR3 spans 12 residues. The data were obtained in a study of shared clonotypes between healthy human individuals. The table came from immunoSEQ multiplex PCR; TCRdb's copy has only in-frame clones and leaves some out. This table holds around 2,000,000 clones, 85% to 95% found once. The sequence came from a man aged 18 to 30 in good health. The sequenced sample was naive CD4+ T cells sorted from blood. Subset specified: CD45RA+ positively selected. The V call is TRBV2, the J call TRBJ2-7; D is perhaps TRBD2 (5 bases). In DNA, the CDR3 is TGTGCCAGCACGAGGACTGTCTACGAGCAGTACTTC. Translating gives CASTRTVYEQYF. The full variable domain, its missing parts supplied by reference TRBV2 and TRBJ2-7, is EPEVTQTPSHQVTQMGQEVILRCVPISNHLYFYWYRQILGQKVEFLVSFYNNEISEKSEIFDDQFSVERPDGSNFTLKIRSTKLEDSAMYFCASTRTVYEQYFGPGTRLTVT.